This is a list of T cell receptor beta chains from one sample in a study of regulatory T cells in long-lasting Graves disease. TCRdb recomputed calls from the multiplex PCR reads with MiXCR, one row per CDR3 protein. The data hold around 400,000 distinct CDR3 sequences, with 20% to 25% observed a single time. The sample was peripheral blood mononuclear cells (PBMCs), taken when the disease was refractory, from a patient treated with antithyroid drugs. The receptors were gathered from a female donor with Graves disease. Each CDR3 is given with its conserved first and last residue. The order of the fields is V gene, D gene, J gene, clone size, CDR3 protein, CDR3 DNA. A D gene is named only where the DNA matches it firmly. Rows may omit the clone size; those that give it use once, few, many or a size class.

V gene: TRBV19; D gene: -; J gene: TRBJ1-5; clone size: few; CDR3 protein: CASSISSSPQPQHF; CDR3 DNA: TGTGCCAGTAGTATATCCAGCAGCCCCCAGCCCCAGCATTTT
V gene: TRBV3-1; D gene: -; J gene: TRBJ1-2; clone size: many; CDR3 protein: CASSQDAGHYGYTF; CDR3 DNA: TGTGCCAGCAGCCAAGATGCGGGACACTATGGCTACACCTTC
V gene: TRBV9; D gene: TRBD1; J gene: TRBJ1-1; clone size: -; CDR3 protein: CASSAADRGNTEAFF; CDR3 DNA: TGTGCCAGCAGCGCAGCAGACAGGGGGAACACTGAAGCTTTCTTT
V gene: TRBV3-1; D gene: -; J gene: TRBJ2-4; clone size: many; CDR3 protein: CASSQEIGGGVNIQYF; CDR3 DNA: TGTGCCAGCAGCCAAGAGATTGGAGGGGGCGTGAACATTCAGTACTTC
V gene: TRBV7-2; D gene: TRBD2; J gene: TRBJ2-5; clone size: many; CDR3 protein: CASSLMAGVETQYF; CDR3 DNA: TGTGCCAGCAGCTTAATGGCGGGAGTAGAGACCCAGTACTTC
V gene: TRBV29-1; D gene: -; J gene: TRBJ2-7; clone size: many; CDR3 protein: CSVEDHGGTVEQYF; CDR3 DNA: TGCAGCGTTGAAGATCATGGGGGAACGGTCGAGCAGTACTTC
V gene: TRBV10-3; D gene: -; J gene: TRBJ2-3; clone size: -; CDR3 protein: CAISAGGTTDTQYF; CDR3 DNA: TGTGCCATCAGTGCTGGGGGTACCACAGATACGCAGTATTTT
V gene: TRBV20-1; D gene: -; J gene: TRBJ1-2; clone size: many; CDR3 protein: CSAPRDGRGYTF; CDR3 DNA: TGCAGTGCTCCAAGGGACGGACGGGGCTACACCTTC
V gene: TRBV5-1; D gene: -; J gene: TRBJ1-1; clone size: many; CDR3 protein: CASSLAVNTEAFF; CDR3 DNA: TGTGCCAGCAGTTTGGCCGTGAACACTGAAGCTTTCTTT
V gene: TRBV10-3; D gene: -; J gene: TRBJ2-7; clone size: many; CDR3 protein: CAISEPRGEQYF; CDR3 DNA: TGTGCCATCAGTGAGCCCCGTGGCGAGCAGTACTTC
V gene: TRBV28; D gene: -; J gene: TRBJ1-1; clone size: -; CDR3 protein: CASRSGLTEAFF; CDR3 DNA: TGTGCCAGCAGATCAGGGCTCACTGAAGCTTTCTTT
V gene: TRBV29-1; D gene: -; J gene: TRBJ2-2; clone size: -; CDR3 protein: CSVEQGGTGELFF; CDR3 DNA: TGCAGCGTTGAACAAGGGGGGACCGGGGAGCTGTTTTTT
V gene: TRBV6-2/TRBV6-3; D gene: -; J gene: TRBJ2-7; clone size: -; CDR3 protein: CASSLSGLRSYEQYF; CDR3 DNA: TGTGCCAGCAGTCTCTCCGGACTAAGGTCCTACGAGCAGTACTTC
V gene: TRBV29-1; D gene: TRBD1; J gene: TRBJ1-4; clone size: few; CDR3 protein: CSVAGQGNEKLFF; CDR3 DNA: TGCAGCGTTGCGGGACAGGGAAATGAAAAACTGTTTTTT
V gene: TRBV29-1; D gene: TRBD2; J gene: TRBJ2-7; clone size: -; CDR3 protein: CSARGLAGAQNEQYF; CDR3 DNA: TGCAGCGCTAGGGGACTAGCGGGAGCTCAGAACGAGCAGTACTTC
V gene: TRBV19; D gene: TRBD2; J gene: TRBJ2-7; clone size: -; CDR3 protein: CASSTGTSASVYYEQYF; CDR3 DNA: TGTGCCAGTAGTACCGGGACTAGCGCTAGCGTCTATTACGAGCAGTACTTC
V gene: TRBV7-2; D gene: TRBD1; J gene: TRBJ2-5; clone size: -; CDR3 protein: CASRETGGGQETQYF; CDR3 DNA: TGTGCCAGTAGGGAGACAGGGGGAGGACAAGAGACCCAGTACTTC
V gene: TRBV19; D gene: -; J gene: TRBJ1-1; clone size: -; CDR3 protein: CASMLRRKTDHEAFF; CDR3 DNA: TGTGCCAGTATGCTAAGGAGAAAGACAGACCATGAAGCTTTCTTT
V gene: TRBV28; D gene: TRBD1; J gene: TRBJ2-7; clone size: many; CDR3 protein: CASSLADRVRSYEQYF; CDR3 DNA: TGTGCCAGCAGTTTAGCGGACAGGGTCAGATCCTACGAGCAGTACTTC
V gene: TRBV20-1; D gene: -; J gene: TRBJ1-2; clone size: few; CDR3 protein: CSHGGGGGGYTF; CDR3 DNA: TGCAGCCACGGGGGGGGAGGCGGAGGCTACACCTTC
V gene: TRBV5-1; D gene: -; J gene: TRBJ1-1; clone size: -; CDR3 protein: CASSAEVTTEAFF; CDR3 DNA: TGCGCCAGCAGCGCTGAGGTCACCACTGAAGCTTTCTTT
V gene: TRBV5-1; D gene: TRBD2; J gene: TRBJ2-3; clone size: -; CDR3 protein: CASSAGGSSDTQYF; CDR3 DNA: TGCGCCAGCAGCGCGGGAGGGTCTTCAGATACGCAGTATTTT
V gene: TRBV28; D gene: -; J gene: TRBJ2-7; clone size: many; CDR3 protein: CASSVRDAYTYEQYF; CDR3 DNA: TGTGCCAGCAGTGTCCGGGACGCCTACACCTACGAGCAGTACTTC
V gene: TRBV2; D gene: TRBD2; J gene: TRBJ2-5; clone size: many; CDR3 protein: CASRMGRAETQYF; CDR3 DNA: TGTGCCAGCAGAATGGGGAGGGCAGAGACCCAGTACTTC
V gene: TRBV29-1; D gene: -; J gene: TRBJ1-5; clone size: many; CDR3 protein: CSVKTAPNQPQHF; CDR3 DNA: TGCAGCGTTAAAACAGCGCCCAATCAGCCCCAGCATTTT